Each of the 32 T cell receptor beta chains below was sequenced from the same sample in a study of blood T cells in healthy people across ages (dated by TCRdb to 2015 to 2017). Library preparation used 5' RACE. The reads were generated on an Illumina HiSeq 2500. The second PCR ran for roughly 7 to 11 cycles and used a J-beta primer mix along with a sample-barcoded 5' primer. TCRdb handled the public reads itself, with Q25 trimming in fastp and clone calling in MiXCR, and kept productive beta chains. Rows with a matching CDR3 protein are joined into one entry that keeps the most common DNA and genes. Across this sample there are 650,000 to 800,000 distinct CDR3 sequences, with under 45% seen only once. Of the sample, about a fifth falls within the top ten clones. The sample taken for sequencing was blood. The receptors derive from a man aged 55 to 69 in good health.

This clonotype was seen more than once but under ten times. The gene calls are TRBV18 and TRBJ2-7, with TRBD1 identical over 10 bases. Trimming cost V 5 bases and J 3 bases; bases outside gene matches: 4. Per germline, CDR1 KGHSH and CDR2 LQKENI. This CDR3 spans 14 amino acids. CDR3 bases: TGTGCCAGCTCAACGGGACAGGGGAACTACGAGCAGTACTTC. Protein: CASSTGQGNYEQYF.

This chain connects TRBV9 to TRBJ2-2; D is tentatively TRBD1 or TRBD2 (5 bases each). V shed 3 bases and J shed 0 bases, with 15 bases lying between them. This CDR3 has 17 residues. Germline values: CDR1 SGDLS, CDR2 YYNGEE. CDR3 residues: CASSASSGTANTGELFF. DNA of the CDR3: TGTGCCAGCAGCGCGTCTTCCGGGACGGCGAACACCGGGGAGCTGTTTTTT.

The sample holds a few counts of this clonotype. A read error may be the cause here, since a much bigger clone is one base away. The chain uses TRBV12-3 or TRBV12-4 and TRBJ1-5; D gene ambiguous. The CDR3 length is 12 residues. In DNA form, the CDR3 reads TGTGCCAGCAGTTCTTTGGGCCAGCCCCGGCATTTT. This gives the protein CASSSLGQPRHF.

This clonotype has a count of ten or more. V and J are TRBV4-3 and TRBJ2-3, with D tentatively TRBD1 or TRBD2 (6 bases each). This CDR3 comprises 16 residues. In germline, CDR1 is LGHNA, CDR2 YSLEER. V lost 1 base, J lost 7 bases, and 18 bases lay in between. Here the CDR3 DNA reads TGCGCCAGCAGCCAAGGGAAGGGGGGCGTTTCAAATACGCAGTATTTT. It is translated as CASSQGKGGVSNTQYF.

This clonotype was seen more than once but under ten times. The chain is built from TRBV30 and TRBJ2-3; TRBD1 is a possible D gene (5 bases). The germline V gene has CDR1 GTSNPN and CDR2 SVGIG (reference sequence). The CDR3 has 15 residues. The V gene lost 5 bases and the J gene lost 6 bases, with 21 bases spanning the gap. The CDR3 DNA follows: TGTGCCTGGGGGCCCTCCCCAGGGCAATGGGATACGCAGTATTTT. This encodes CAWGPSPGQWDTQYF.

CDR3 protein: CASSFEQGYNEQFF. The CDR3 DNA reads as TGTGCCAGCAGCTTCGAGCAGGGTTACAATGAGCAGTTCTTC. The gene calls are TRBV7-9 and TRBJ2-1, with D perhaps TRBD1 (5 bases). This CDR3 has 14 residues. Germline CDR1 and CDR2: SEHNR and FQNEAQ (reference sequence). V was cut by 3 bases and J by 4 bases, with 10 bases left in between.

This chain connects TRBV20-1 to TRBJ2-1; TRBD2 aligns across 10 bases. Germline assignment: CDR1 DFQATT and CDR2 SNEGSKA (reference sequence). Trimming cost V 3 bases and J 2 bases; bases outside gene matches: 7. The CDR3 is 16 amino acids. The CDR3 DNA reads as TGCAGTGCTAGGCCCGGACTAGCGGACACCTACAATGAGCAGTTCTTC. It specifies CSARPGLADTYNEQFF.

The CDR3 loop is CASITYEQYF. CDR3 DNA sequence: TGTGCCAGCATAACCTACGAGCAGTACTTC. The rearrangement joins TRBV6-5 to TRBJ2-4; D unclear. The J call is in doubt because the DNA end fits TRBJ2-7 better. Germline lookup yields CDR1 MNHEY and CDR2 SVGAGI. This CDR3 has 10 amino acids.

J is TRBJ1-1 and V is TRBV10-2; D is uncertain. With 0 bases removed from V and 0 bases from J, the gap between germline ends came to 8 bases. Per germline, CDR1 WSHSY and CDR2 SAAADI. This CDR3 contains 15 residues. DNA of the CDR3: TGCGCCAGCAGTGAGTCGTACCTGTTGAACACTGAAGCTTTCTTT. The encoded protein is CASSESYLLNTEAFF.

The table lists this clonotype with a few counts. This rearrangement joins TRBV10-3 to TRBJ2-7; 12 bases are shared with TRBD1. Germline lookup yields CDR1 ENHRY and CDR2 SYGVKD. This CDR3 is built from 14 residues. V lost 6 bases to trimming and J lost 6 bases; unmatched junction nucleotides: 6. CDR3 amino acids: CAISPGTGGAEQYF. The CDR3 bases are TGTGCCATCAGCCCCGGGACAGGGGGCGCCGAGCAGTACTTC.

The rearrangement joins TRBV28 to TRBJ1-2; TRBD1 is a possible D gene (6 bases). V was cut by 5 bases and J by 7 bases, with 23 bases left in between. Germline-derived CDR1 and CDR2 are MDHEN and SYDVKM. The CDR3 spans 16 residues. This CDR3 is CASSQTQGFARGGYTF. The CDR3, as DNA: TGTGCCAGCAGTCAAACACAGGGTTTTGCACGCGGTGGCTACACCTTC.

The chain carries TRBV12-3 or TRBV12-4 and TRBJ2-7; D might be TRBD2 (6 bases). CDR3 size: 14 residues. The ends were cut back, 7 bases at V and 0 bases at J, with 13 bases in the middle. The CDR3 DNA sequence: TGTGCCAGCAACCCTGGGGGGAGCTCCTACGAGCAGTACTTC. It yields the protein CASNPGGSSYEQYF.

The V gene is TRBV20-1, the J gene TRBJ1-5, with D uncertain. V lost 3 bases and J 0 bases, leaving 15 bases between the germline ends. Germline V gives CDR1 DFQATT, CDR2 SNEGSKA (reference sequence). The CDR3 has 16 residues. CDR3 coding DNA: TGCAGTGCTAGTTTGGGGTTGGGAGATAGCAATCAGCCCCAGCATTTT. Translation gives CSASLGLGDSNQPQHF.

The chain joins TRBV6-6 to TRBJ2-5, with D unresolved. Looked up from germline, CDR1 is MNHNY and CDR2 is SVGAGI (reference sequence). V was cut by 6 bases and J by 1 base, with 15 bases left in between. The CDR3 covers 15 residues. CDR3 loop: CASSHGRKSQETQYF. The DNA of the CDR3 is TGTGCCAGCAGCCACGGACGGAAAAGCCAAGAGACCCAGTACTTC.

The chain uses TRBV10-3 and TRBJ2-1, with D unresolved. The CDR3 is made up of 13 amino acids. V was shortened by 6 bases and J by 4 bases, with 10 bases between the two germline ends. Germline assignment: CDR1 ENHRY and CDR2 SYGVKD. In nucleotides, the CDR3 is TGTGCCATCAGGGGGAACACATACAATGAGCAGTTCTTC. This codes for CAIRGNTYNEQFF.

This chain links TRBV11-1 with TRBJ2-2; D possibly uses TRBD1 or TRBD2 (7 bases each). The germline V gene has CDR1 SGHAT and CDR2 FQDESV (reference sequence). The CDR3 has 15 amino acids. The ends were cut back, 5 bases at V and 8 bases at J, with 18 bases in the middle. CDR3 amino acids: CASSPGTAGSGELFF. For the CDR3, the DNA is TGTGCCAGCAGCCCGGGGACAGCGGGGAGTGGGGAGCTGTTTTTT.

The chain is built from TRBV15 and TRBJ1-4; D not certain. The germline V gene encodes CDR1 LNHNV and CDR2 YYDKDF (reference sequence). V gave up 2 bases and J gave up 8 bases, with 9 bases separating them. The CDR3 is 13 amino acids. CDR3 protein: CATSRNQREKLFF. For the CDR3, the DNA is TGTGCCACCAGCAGAAACCAAAGGGAAAAACTGTTTTTT.

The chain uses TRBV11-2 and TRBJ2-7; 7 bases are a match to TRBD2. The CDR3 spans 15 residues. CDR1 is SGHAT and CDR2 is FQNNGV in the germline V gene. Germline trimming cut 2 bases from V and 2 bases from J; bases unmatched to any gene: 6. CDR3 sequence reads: CASSLWLAETYEQYF. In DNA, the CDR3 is TGTGCCAGCAGCTTATGGCTAGCGGAAACCTACGAGCAGTACTTC.

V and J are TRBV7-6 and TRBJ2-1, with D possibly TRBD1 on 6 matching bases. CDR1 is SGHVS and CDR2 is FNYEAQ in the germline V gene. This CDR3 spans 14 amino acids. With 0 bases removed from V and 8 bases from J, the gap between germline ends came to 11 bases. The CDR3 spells CASSLARTADEQFF. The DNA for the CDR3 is TGTGCCAGCAGCTTAGCCCGGACAGCCGATGAGCAGTTCTTC.

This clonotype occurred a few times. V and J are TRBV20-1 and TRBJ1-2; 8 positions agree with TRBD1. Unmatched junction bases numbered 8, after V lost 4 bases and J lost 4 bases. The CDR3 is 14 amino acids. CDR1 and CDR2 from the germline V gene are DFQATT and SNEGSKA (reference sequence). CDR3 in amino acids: CSANHQGARYGYTF. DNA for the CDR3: TGCAGTGCTAACCATCAGGGGGCCCGCTATGGCTACACCTTC.

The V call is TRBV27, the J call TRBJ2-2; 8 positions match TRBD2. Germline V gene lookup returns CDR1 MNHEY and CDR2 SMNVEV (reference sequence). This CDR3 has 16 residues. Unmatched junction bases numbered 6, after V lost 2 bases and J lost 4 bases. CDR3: CASSLVGTSPTGELFF. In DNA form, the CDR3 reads TGTGCCAGCAGTTTAGTAGGGACTAGTCCCACCGGGGAGCTGTTTTTT.

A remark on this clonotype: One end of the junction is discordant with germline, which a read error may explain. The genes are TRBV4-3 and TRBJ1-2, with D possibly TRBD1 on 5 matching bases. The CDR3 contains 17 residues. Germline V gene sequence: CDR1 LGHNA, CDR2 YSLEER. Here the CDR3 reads CVSSQEIVTGSNYGYTF. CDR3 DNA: TGCGTCAGCAGCCAAGAGATCGTTACAGGATCTAACTATGGCTACACCTTC.

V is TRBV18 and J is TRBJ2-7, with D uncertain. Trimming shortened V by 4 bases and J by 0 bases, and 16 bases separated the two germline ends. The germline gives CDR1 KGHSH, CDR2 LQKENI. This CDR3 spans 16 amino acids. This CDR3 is CASSQVRTLSSYEQYF. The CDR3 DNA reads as TGTGCCAGCTCACAAGTAAGAACTTTGAGCTCCTACGAGCAGTACTTC.

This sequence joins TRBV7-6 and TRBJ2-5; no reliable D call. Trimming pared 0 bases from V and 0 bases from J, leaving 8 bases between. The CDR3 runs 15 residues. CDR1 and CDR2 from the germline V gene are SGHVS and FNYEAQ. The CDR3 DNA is TGTGCCAGCAGCTTAGCGAACAGCGACCAAGAGACCCAGTACTTC. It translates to CASSLANSDQETQYF.

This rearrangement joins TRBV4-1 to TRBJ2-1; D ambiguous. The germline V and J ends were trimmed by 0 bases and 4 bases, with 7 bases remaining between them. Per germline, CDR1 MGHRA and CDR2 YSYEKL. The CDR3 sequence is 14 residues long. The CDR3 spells CASSQDPLYNEQFF. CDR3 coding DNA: TGCGCCAGCAGCCAAGACCCCCTTTACAATGAGCAGTTCTTC.

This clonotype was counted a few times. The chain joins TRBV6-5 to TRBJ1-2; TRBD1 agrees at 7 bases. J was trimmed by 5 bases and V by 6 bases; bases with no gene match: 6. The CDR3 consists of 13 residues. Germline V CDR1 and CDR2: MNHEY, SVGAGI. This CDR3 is CASRAGGWYGYTF. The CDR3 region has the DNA TGTGCCAGCAGGGCAGGGGGTTGGTATGGCTACACCTTC.

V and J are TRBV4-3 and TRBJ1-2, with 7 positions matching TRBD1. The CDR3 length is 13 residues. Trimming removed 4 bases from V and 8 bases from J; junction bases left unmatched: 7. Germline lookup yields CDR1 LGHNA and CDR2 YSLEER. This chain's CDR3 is CASSRSDRRGYTF. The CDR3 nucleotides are TGCGCCAGCAGCCGATCGGACAGGAGGGGCTACACCTTC.

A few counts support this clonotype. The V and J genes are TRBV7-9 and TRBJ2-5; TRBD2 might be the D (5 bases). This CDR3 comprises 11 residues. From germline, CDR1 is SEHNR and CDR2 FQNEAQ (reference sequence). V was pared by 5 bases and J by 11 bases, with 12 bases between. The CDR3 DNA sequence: TGTGCCAGCAGCCCCCTCTGGGAGCAGTACTTC. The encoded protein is CASSPLWEQYF.

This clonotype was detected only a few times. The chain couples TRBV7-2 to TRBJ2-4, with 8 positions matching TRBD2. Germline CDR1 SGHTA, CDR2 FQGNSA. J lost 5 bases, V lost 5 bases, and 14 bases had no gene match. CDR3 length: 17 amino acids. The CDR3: CASSPGGGIRGENIQYF. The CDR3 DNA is TGTGCCAGCAGCCCCGGCGGGGGGATACGGGGGGAAAACATTCAGTACTTC.

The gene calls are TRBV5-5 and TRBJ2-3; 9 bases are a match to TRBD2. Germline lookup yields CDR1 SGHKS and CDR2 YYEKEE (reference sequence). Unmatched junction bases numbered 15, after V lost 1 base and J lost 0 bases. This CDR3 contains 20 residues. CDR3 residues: CASSLLLAGVSRKSTDTQYF. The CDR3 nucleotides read TGTGCCAGCAGCTTGCTCTTAGCGGGGGTATCCCGGAAAAGCACAGATACGCAGTATTTT.

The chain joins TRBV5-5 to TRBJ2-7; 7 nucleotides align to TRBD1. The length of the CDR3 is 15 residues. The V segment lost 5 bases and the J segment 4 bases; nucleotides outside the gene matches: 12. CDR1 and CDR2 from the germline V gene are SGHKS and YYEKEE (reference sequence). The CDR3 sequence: CASRNDRQGMYEQYF. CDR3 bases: TGTGCCAGCAGGAACGATCGACAGGGTATGTACGAGCAGTACTTC.

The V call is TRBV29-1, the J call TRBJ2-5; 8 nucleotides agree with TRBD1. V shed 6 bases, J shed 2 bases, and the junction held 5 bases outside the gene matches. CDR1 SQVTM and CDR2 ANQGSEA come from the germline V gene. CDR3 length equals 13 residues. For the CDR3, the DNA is TGCAGCGTCTCCGGGGACAGGCAAGAGACCCAGTACTTC. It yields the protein CSVSGDRQETQYF.